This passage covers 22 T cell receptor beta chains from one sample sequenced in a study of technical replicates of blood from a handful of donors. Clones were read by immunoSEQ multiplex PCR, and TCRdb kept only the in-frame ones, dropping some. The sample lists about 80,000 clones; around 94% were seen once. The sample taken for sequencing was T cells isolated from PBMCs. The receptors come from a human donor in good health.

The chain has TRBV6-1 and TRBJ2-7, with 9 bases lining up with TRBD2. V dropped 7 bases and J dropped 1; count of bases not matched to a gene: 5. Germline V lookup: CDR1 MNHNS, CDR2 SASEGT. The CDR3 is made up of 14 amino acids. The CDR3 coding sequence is TGTGCCAGCACCAGCGGGAGGATGTCCTACGAGCAGTACTTC. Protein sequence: CASTSGRMSYEQYF.

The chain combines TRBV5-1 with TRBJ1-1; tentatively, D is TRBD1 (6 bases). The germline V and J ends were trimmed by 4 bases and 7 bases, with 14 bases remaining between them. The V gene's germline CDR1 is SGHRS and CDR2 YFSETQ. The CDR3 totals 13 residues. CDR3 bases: TGCGCCAGCAGCCAGAACACAGGGATTGAAGCTTTCTTT. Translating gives CASSQNTGIEAFF.

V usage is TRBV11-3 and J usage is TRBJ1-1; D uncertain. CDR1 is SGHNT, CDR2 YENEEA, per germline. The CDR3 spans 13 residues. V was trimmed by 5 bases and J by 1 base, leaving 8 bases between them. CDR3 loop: CASSNLPNTEAFF. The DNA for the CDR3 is TGTGCCAGCAGCAATCTACCGAACACTGAAGCTTTCTTT.

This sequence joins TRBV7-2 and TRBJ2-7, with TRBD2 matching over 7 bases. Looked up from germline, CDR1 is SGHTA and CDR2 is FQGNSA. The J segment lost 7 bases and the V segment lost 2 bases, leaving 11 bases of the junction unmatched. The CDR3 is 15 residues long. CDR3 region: CASSLSLREGREQYF. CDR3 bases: TGTGCCAGCAGCTTATCCTTGAGGGAGGGAAGGGAGCAGTACTTC.

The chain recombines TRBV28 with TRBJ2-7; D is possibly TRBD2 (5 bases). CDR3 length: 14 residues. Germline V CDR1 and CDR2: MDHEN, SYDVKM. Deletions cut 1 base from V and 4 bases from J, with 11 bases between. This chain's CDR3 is CASSLYGVGYEQYF. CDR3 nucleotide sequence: TGTGCCAGCAGTTTATACGGGGTAGGGTACGAGCAGTACTTC.

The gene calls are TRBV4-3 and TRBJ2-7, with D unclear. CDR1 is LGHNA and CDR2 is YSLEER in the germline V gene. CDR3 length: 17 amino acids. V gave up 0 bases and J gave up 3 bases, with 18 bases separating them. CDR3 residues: CASSQETFAGGIYEQYF. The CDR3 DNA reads TGCGCCAGCAGCCAAGAGACTTTTGCCGGCGGAATCTACGAGCAGTACTTC.

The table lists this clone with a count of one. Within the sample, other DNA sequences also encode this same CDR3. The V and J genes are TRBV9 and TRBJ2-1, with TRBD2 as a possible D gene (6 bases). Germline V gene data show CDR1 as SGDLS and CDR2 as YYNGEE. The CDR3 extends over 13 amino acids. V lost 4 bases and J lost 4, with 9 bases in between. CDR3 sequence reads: CASSLGLYNEQFF. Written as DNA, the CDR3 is TGTGCCAGCAGCCTGGGACTTTACAATGAGCAGTTCTTC.

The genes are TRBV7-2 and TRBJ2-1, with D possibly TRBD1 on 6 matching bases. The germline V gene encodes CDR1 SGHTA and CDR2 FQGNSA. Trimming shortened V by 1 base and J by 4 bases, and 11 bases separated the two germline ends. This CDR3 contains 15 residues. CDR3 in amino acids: CASSLGDRRYNEQFF. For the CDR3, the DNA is TGTGCCAGCAGCTTAGGAGACAGGAGGTACAATGAGCAGTTCTTC.

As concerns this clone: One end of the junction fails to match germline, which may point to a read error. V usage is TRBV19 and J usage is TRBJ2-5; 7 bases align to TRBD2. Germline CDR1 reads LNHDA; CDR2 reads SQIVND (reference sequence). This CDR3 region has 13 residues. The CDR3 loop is CASSPNAGEAQYF. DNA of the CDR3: TGTGCCAGTAGTCCTAACGCGGGAGAGGCCCAGTACTTC.

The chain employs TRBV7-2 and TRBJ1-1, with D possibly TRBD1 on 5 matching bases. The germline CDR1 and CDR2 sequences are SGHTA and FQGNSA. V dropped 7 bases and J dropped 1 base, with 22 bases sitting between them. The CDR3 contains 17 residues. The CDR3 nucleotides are TGTGCCAGCAACTTTCTATCGACAGCAACCGCGAACACTGAAGCTTTCTTT. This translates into CASNFLSTATANTEAFF.

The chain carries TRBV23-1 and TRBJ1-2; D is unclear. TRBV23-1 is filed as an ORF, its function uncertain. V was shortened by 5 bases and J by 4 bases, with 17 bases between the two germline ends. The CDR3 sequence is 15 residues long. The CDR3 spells CASSSTPLVTYGYTF. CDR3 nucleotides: TGCGCCAGCAGTTCCACTCCATTGGTTACCTATGGCTACACCTTC.

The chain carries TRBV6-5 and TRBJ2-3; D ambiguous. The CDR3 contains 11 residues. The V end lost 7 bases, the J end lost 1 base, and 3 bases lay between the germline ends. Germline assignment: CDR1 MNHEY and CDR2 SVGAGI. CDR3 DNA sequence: TGTGCCAGCACAGGCACAGATACGCAGTATTTT. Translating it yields CASTGTDTQYF.

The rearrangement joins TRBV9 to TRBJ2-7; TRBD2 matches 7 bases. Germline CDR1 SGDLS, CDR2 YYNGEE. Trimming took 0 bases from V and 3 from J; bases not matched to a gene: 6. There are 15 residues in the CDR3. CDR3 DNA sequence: TGTGCCAGCAGCGTAGGCGGAGGGGAGGGCTACGAGCAGTACTTC. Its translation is CASSVGGGEGYEQYF.

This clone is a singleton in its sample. CDR3 residues: CASSLGTGAREKLFF. CDR3 nucleotides: TGTGCCAGCAGCTTGGGGACAGGGGCTAGGGAAAAACTGTTTTTT. This chain uses TRBV5-4 with TRBJ1-4; 9 bases are a match to TRBD1. The CDR3 is 15 residues long. Germline V gives CDR1 SGHNT, CDR2 YYREEE (reference sequence). J lost 8 bases, V lost 0 bases, and 5 bases had no gene match.

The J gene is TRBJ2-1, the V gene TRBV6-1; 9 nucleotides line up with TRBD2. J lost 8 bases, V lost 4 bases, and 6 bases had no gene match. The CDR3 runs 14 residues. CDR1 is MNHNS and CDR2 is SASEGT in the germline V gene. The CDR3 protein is CASSGAGGSDEQFF. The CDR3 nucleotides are TGTGCCAGCAGTGGAGCGGGAGGATCTGATGAGCAGTTCTTC.

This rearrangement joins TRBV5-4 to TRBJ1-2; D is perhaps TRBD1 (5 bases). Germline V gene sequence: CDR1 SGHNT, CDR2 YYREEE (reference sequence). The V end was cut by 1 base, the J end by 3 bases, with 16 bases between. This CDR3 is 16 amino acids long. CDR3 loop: CASSLSGDLLDYGYTF. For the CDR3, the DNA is TGTGCCAGCAGCTTGTCCGGGGACTTGCTCGACTATGGCTACACCTTC.

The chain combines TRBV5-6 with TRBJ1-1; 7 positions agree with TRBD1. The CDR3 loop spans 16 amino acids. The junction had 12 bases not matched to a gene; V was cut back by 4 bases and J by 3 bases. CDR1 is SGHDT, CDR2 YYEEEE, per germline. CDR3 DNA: TGTGCCAGCAGCCTGACAGGGACATACGTGGACACTGAAGCTTTCTTT. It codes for CASSLTGTYVDTEAFF. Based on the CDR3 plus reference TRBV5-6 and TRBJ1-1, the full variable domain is DAGVTQSPTHLIKTRGQQVTLRCSPKSGHDTVSWYQQALGQGPQFIFQYYEEEERQRGNFPDRFSGHQFPNYSSELNVNALLLGDSALYLCASSLTGTYVDTEAFFGQGTRLTVV.

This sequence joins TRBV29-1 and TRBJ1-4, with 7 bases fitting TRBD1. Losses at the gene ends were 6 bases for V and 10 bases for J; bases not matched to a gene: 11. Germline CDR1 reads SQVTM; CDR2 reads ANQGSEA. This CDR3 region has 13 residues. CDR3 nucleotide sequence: TGCAGCGTATGGCAGGGGGAAGGAGGAAAACTGTTTTTT. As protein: CSVWQGEGGKLFF.

DNA of the CDR3: TGTGCCTGGAGTGTACCGCATTCCGGGACAAGCACTGAAGCTTTCTTT. It is translated as CAWSVPHSGTSTEAFF. The chain is built from TRBV30 and TRBJ1-1, with a tentative D call TRBD1 (6 bases). This CDR3 is 16 amino acids long. Germline loops: CDR1 GTSNPN, CDR2 SVGIG (reference sequence). Trimming took 0 bases from V and 4 from J, leaving 18 bases between them.

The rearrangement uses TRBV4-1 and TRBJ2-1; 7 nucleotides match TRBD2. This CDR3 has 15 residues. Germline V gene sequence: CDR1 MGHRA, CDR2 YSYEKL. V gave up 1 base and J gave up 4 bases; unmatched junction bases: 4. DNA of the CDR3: TGCGCCAGCAGCCAAGCTGGGCGGGGGTACAATGAGCAGTTCTTC. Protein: CASSQAGRGYNEQFF.

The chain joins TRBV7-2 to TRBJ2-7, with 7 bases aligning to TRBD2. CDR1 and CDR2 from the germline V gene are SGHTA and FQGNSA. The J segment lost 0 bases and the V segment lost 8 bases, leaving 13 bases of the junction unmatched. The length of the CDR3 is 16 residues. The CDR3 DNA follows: TGTGCCAGCTTGATTAATGGCCGCGGGAGCTCCTACGAGCAGTACTTC. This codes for CASLINGRGSSYEQYF.

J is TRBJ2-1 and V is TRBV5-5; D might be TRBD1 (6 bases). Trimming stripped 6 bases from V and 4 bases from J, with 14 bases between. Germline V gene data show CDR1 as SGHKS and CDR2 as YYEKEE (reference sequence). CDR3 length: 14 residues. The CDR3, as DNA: TGTGCCAGCACTCAACCGACAGGTTACAATGAGCAGTTCTTC. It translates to CASTQPTGYNEQFF.